Shown below are 22 T cell receptor beta chains from a single sample sequenced in a study of shared clonotypes between healthy human individuals (dated by TCRdb to about 2020). The library was made by the immunoSEQ multiplex PCR assay. Imported from immuneACCESS, the table was reduced by TCRdb to in-frame sequences with V and J called. These copies leave out some clones; in studies compared against another copy, an unresolved V gene accounts for under half, and the cause of the remainder is not known. In all, the sample holds 2 million to 2.5 million clones, and about 94% of those were seen once. The ten largest clones add up to roughly 0.13% of the sample. Sequenced: naive CD4+ T cells sorted from blood. The cell subset or site label corresponds to: CD45RA+ positively selected. These receptors originate from a man younger than 30 in good health.

CDR3 DNA: TGTGCCAGCAGTGAAGGCCCAGGGTCCAATCAGCCCCAGCATTTT. Its translation: CASSEGPGSNQPQHF. The chain has TRBV25-1 and TRBJ1-5; D may be TRBD1 (5 bases). Germline-derived CDR1 and CDR2 are MGHDK and SYGVNS. The germline V and J ends were trimmed by 2 bases and 3 bases, with 11 bases remaining between them. There are 15 residues in the CDR3.

The chain has TRBV6-5 and TRBJ1-2; D is possibly TRBD1 (6 bases). Trimming removed 7 bases from V and 1 base from J, with 10 bases in between. The CDR3 sequence is 13 residues long. CDR1 and CDR2 from the germline V gene are MNHEY and SVGAGI. The CDR3 region is CASTRGLNYGYTF. The CDR3 bases are TGTGCCAGCACCAGGGGACTTAACTATGGCTACACCTTC.

The gene calls are TRBV4-3 and TRBJ1-5; weak D call: TRBD1 (6 bases). The germline gives CDR1 LGHNA, CDR2 YSLEER. This CDR3 comprises 19 residues. The ends were cut back, 0 bases at V and 7 bases at J, with 25 bases in the middle. CDR3 amino acids: CASSQELLGATGLGQPQHF. CDR3 coding DNA: TGCGCCAGCAGCCAAGAACTGTTGGGTGCGACAGGCCTCGGGCAGCCCCAGCATTTT.

This clone was seen once. CDR3 in amino acids: CASSAGQGTYNEQFF. CDR3 DNA: TGTGCCAGCAGCGCCGGACAGGGGACATACAATGAGCAGTTCTTC. V usage is TRBV2 and J usage is TRBJ2-1; 9 bases map to TRBD1. J was trimmed by 4 bases and V by 6 bases; bases with no gene match: 7. CDR3 length: 15 residues. Germline loops: CDR1 SNHLY, CDR2 FYNNEI.

This chain links TRBV10-3 with TRBJ1-6, with TRBD1 as a possible D gene (5 bases). Germline CDR1 reads ENHRY; CDR2 reads SYGVKD. V was trimmed by 3 bases and J by 9 bases, leaving 18 bases between them. The CDR3 has 16 residues. CDR3 sequence reads: CAISDQRGGAGSPLHF. CDR3 nucleotide sequence: TGTGCCATCAGTGACCAGAGGGGAGGGGCGGGTTCACCCCTCCACTTT.

Remarks on this clone: This same CDR3 is encoded by further DNA sequences in the sample. This chain joins TRBV19 and TRBJ1-6; perhaps TRBD1 as D (5 bases). Germline CDR1 and CDR2: LNHDA and SQIVND (reference sequence). This CDR3 region has 14 residues. The germline V and J ends were trimmed by 3 bases and 7 bases, with 10 bases remaining between them. The CDR3 bases are TGTGCCAGTAGTATCGGGCAGGGAAATTCACCCCTCCACTTT. It codes for CASSIGQGNSPLHF. Full variable domain (rest looked up from reference TRBV19 and TRBJ1-6): DGGITQSPKYLFRKEGQNVTLSCEQNLNHDAMYWYRQDPGQGLRLIYYSQIVNDFQKGDIAEGYSVSREKKESFPLTVTSAQKNPTAFYLCASSIGQGNSPLHFGNGTRLTVT.

This clone appeared once. The chain couples TRBV7-2 to TRBJ2-7, with D possibly matching TRBD1 (5 bases). V dropped 5 bases and J dropped 2 bases, with 10 bases sitting between them. The CDR3 spans 13 residues. Germline-derived CDR1 and CDR2 are SGHTA and FQGNSA. CDR3 coding DNA: TGTGCCAGCAGCCCAACAGGAACCTACGAGCAGTACTTC. Translating gives CASSPTGTYEQYF.

This chain uses TRBV2 with TRBJ2-4; 12 bases line up with TRBD2. The CDR3 covers 22 residues. The V segment lost 6 bases and the J segment 3 bases; nucleotides outside the gene matches: 24. The germline CDR1 and CDR2 sequences are SNHLY and FYNNEI. This CDR3 is CASRGGTGVGLAGGVVKNIQYF. CDR3 DNA: TGTGCCAGCAGGGGAGGGACAGGTGTGGGCCTAGCGGGAGGGGTGGTCAAAAACATTCAGTACTTC.

This clone appeared a few times. The chain combines TRBV7-9 with TRBJ1-6; D is uncertain. Per the germline V gene, CDR1 is SEHNR and CDR2 is FQNEAQ (reference sequence). With 1 base removed from V and 10 bases from J, the gap between germline ends came to 11 bases. The CDR3 contains 14 residues. CDR3 in amino acids: CASSLDNTASPLHF. The CDR3 DNA reads as TGTGCCAGCAGCTTAGACAACACCGCCTCACCCCTCCACTTT.

This chain joins TRBV30 and TRBJ2-7, with 10 positions matching TRBD1. Germline lookup yields CDR1 GTSNPN and CDR2 SVGIG (reference sequence). CDR3 size: 15 residues. Unmatched junction bases numbered 6, after V lost 4 bases and J lost 0 bases. CDR3 sequence reads: CAWTSGDRGSYEQYF. CDR3 nucleotide sequence: TGTGCCTGGACCTCTGGGGACAGGGGCTCCTACGAGCAGTACTTC.

This clone was detected only once. The chain is built from TRBV6-5 and TRBJ2-7, with 9 bases that match TRBD2. There are 13 residues in the CDR3. Trimming removed 4 bases from V and 13 bases from J; junction bases left unmatched: 11. Looked up from germline, CDR1 is MNHEY and CDR2 is SVGAGI. The CDR3 nucleotides are TGTGCCAGCAGTTTCGGAGCGCGGGGGGGCACTTACTTC. Its protein is CASSFGARGGTYF.

The CDR3 is CASSQERGRGGHQPQHF. In nucleotides, the CDR3 is TGCGCCAGCAGCCAAGAACGAGGCAGGGGTGGACATCAGCCCCAGCATTTT. The chain is built from TRBV4-3 and TRBJ1-5, with D maybe TRBD1 (6 bases). The CDR3 is 17 amino acids. The V and J ends lost 0 bases and 5 bases respectively, with 17 bases between them. Per the germline V gene, CDR1 is LGHNA and CDR2 is YSLEER.

The J gene is TRBJ2-3, the V gene TRBV5-1; 10 bases are a match to TRBD2. Germline assignment: CDR1 SGHRS and CDR2 YFSETQ. Unmatched junction bases numbered 4, after V lost 0 bases and J lost 0 bases. The CDR3 has 17 residues. CDR3 in amino acids: CASSLEGLARSTDTQYF. The CDR3 bases are TGCGCCAGCAGCTTGGAGGGACTAGCGAGAAGCACAGATACGCAGTATTTT.

Details on this clone: An end of the junction differs from the germline gene, which may be a read error. As DNA, the CDR3 is TGTGCTAGCAGCTCGTGGGGCCTAGCCGAGACCCAGTACTTC. Its translation: CASSSWGLAETQYF. The V call is TRBV7-7, the J call TRBJ2-5; TRBD1 or TRBD2 may be the D gene (5 bases each). The germline gives CDR1 SSHAT, CDR2 FNYEAQ (reference sequence). There are 14 residues in the CDR3.

The chain uses TRBV2 and TRBJ1-5; TRBD1 matches at 8 bases. The CDR3 has 15 residues. J lost 4 bases, V lost 5 bases, and 7 bases had no gene match. The germline V gene encodes CDR1 SNHLY and CDR2 FYNNEI. CDR3 residues: CASSRQGIENQPQHF. The DNA for the CDR3 is TGTGCCAGCAGTCGACAGGGGATTGAGAATCAGCCCCAGCATTTT.

This clone was observed once. This chain uses TRBV5-8 with TRBJ2-6, with D uncertain. This CDR3 region has 15 residues. The V gene's germline CDR1 is SGHTS and CDR2 YDEGEE. The germline V and J ends were trimmed by 0 bases and 4 bases, with 8 bases remaining between them. CDR3 protein: CASSLALPGANVLTF. The CDR3 DNA sequence: TGTGCCAGCAGCTTGGCACTCCCAGGGGCCAACGTCCTGACTTTC.

In this sample, this clone turned up a few times. The chain combines TRBV30 with TRBJ2-7; weak D call: TRBD2 (6 bases). This CDR3 is built from 16 residues. Germline CDR1 GTSNPN, CDR2 SVGIG (reference sequence). The germline V and J ends were trimmed by 4 bases and 0 bases, with 19 bases remaining between them. DNA of the CDR3: TGTGCCTGGAATGGCAGGGAGGCATGGTCCTCCTACGAGCAGTACTTC. Amino acids: CAWNGREAWSSYEQYF. Full variable domain (missing parts from reference TRBV30 and TRBJ2-7): SQTIHQWPATLVQPVGSPLSLECTVEGTSNPNLYWYRQAAGRGLQLLFYSVGIGQISSEVPQNLSASRPQDRQFILSSKKLLLSDSGFYLCAWNGREAWSSYEQYFGPGTRLTVT.

The chain joins TRBV5-1 to TRBJ1-1, with D unresolved. CDR1 is SGHRS and CDR2 is YFSETQ in the germline V gene. Trimming cost V 1 base and J 0 bases, with 10 bases left between them. The CDR3 spans 15 residues. The CDR3 nucleotides read TGCGCCAGCAGCTTGCTAACAGAAGTGAACACTGAAGCTTTCTTT. Encoded protein: CASSLLTEVNTEAFF.

This clone appeared a single time. At the DNA level, this CDR3 is encoded by other sequences in the same sample as well. CDR3 amino acids: CASSIGTVSYEQYF. The CDR3 DNA follows: TGTGCCAGTAGTATTGGGACAGTCTCCTACGAGCAGTACTTC. V and J are TRBV19 and TRBJ2-7, with 7 bases aligning to TRBD1. The CDR3 covers 14 residues. V was pared by 3 bases and J by 0 bases, with 2 bases of the junction left unmatched. The germline CDR1 and CDR2 sequences are LNHDA and SQIVND (reference sequence).

The chain has TRBV25-1 and TRBJ1-1; maybe TRBD1 (5 bases). CDR1 is MGHDK and CDR2 is SYGVNS in the germline V gene. Trimming removed 5 bases at V and 4 bases at J, with 14 bases between. The CDR3 is made up of 14 amino acids. CDR3 nucleotides: TGTGCCAGCAGTCCATCGGGGGGTTTCACTGAAGCTTTCTTT. Protein: CASSPSGGFTEAFF.

V usage is TRBV5-6 and J usage is TRBJ2-7, with 9 bases aligning to TRBD1. V lost 2 bases to trimming and J lost 5 bases; unmatched junction nucleotides: 5. This CDR3 spans 14 amino acids. Germline CDR1 SGHDT, CDR2 YYEEEE. The CDR3 is CASSFGQGWNEQYF. The DNA for the CDR3 is TGTGCCAGCAGCTTCGGACAGGGGTGGAACGAGCAGTACTTC.

The chain is built from TRBV5-1 and TRBJ2-2; D remains unclear. This CDR3 contains 15 residues. Germline V gene sequence: CDR1 SGHRS, CDR2 YFSETQ. V was clipped by 7 bases and J by 4 bases, with 17 bases between them. Here the CDR3 DNA reads TGCGCCAGCGCGGTTCTTCGGACGAGCACCGGGGAGCTGTTTTTT. This gives the protein CASAVLRTSTGELFF.